The text below deals with one T cell receptor beta chain. The antigen is not known. The data are from a study of cytomegalovirus exposure and HLA in healthy donors. General study points: A later analysis revealed that TCR association rates differed between HLA loci, peaking at DRB1 and bottoming out at HLA-C. Cytomegalovirus association was listed for about 180 TCR beta chains.

The PCR ran on 60 Vbeta and 13 Jbeta primers. TCRdb's copy holds only in-frame clones and misses some; the assay was immunoSEQ multiplex PCR. This sample carries 100,000 or so clones, 75% to 85% of them seen once, and the ten largest clones take approximately 6.1%. CDR3 length: 15 amino acids. Germline V lookup: CDR1 SGHNT, CDR2 YENEEA. With 5 bases removed from V and 14 bases from J, the gap between germline ends came to 24 bases. The receptor comes from a man between 18 and 35 years old in good health and CMV-seronegative. Sequencing input: PBMCs. V is TRBV11-3 and J is TRBJ2-2; D is perhaps TRBD2 (5 bases). For the CDR3, the DNA is TGTGCCAGCAGCCTAACCCCTGGGCTAGCTGGAGGTCTGTTTTTT. This translates into CASSLTPGLAGGLFF.